This T cell receptor beta chain was sequenced for a study of T cell changes during pregnancy in multiple sclerosis. Measured with immunoSEQ multiplex PCR; TCRdb has only the in-frame clones, and not every one. The sample gives around 29,000 clones, around 94% of which show up once; 0.71% is in the top ten. CDR1 is SGHDN and CDR2 is FVKESK in the germline V gene. CDR3 length: 13 amino acids. V was trimmed by 0 bases and J by 11 bases, leaving 13 bases between them. The rearrangement links TRBV14 to TRBJ1-1; weak D call: TRBD1 (6 bases). Sequences were derived from CD4+ T cells from peripheral blood mononuclear cells, sampled in the first trimester of pregnancy. The receptor was isolated from a female donor with multiple sclerosis, enrolled in a pregnancy study. In nucleotides, the CDR3 is TGTGCCAGCAGCCAAGATTGGCAGGGGCAGGCTTTCTTT. Translating it yields CASSQDWQGQAFF.